The rows below give T cell receptor beta chains drawn from one sample of a study of T cell changes during pregnancy in multiple sclerosis. Some clones are missing from TCRdb's copy, which holds only in-frame ones; the method was immunoSEQ multiplex PCR. The sample shows tens of thousands of clones, 93% of them seen only once. The input for sequencing was peripheral blood, taken after pregnancy. Receptors were obtained from a female donor with multiple sclerosis, enrolled in a pregnancy study. CDR3s include the opening cysteine and the closing phenylalanine or tryptophan. The D gene is left open where the match is weak. Expanded clones get a size class; other rows say once, few or many, or leave the size out.

d_call j_call v_call clone_size cdr3_aa cdr3_nt
- TRBJ1-2 TRBV30 - CASKRGDGYGYTF TGTGCCTCAAAACGGGGGGATGGCTATGGCTACACCTTC
- TRBJ2-1 TRBV7-8 - CASSLNTAGEQFF TGTGCCAGCAGCTTAAATACCGCGGGAGAGCAGTTCTTC
- TRBJ1-1 TRBV18 - CASSLLGGEAFF TGTGCCAGCTCACTGCTGGGGGGAGAAGCTTTCTTT
- TRBJ2-1 TRBV4-1 - CASSQEGSGNEQFF TGCGCCAGCAGCCAAGAAGGATCAGGGAATGAGCAGTTCTTC
TRBD1 TRBJ1-5 TRBV6-6 - CASSTLDRGRQPQHF TGTGCCAGCAGTACCCTTGACAGGGGGAGGCAGCCCCAGCATTTT
- TRBJ2-1 TRBV19 - CASGDLYYNEQFF TGTGCCAGTGGAGATTTGTACTACAATGAGCAGTTCTTC
TRBD2 TRBJ2-3 TRBV5-6 once CASSLLREDLTDTQYF TGTGCCAGCAGCTTGTTGCGGGAGGACCTCACAGATACGCAGTATTTT
- TRBJ2-3 TRBV27 - CASSPTSGYGTDTQYF TGTGCCAGCAGTCCAACCTCAGGGTACGGCACAGATACGCAGTATTTT
- TRBJ2-1 TRBV12-5 - CASGLVQSPGVGHEQFF TGTGCTAGTGGTTTGGTACAGTCGCCGGGAGTCGGGCATGAGCAGTTCTTC
TRBD2 TRBJ2-1 TRBV4-1 - CASSQDANSGRRNEQFF TGCGCCAGCAGCCAAGATGCCAACAGCGGGAGAAGGAATGAGCAGTTCTTC
- TRBJ1-1 TRBV28 - CATKAGVTEAFF TGTGCCACTAAAGCCGGGGTCACTGAAGCTTTCTTT
TRBD2 TRBJ2-1 TRBV25-1 - CASSAGLAGGEQFF TGTGCCAGCAGTGCGGGACTAGCGGGAGGGGAGCAGTTCTTC
- TRBJ2-1 TRBV25-1 - CASSESPPGGNEQFF TGTGCCAGCAGTGAATCACCTCCCGGGGGAAATGAGCAGTTCTTC
TRBD1 TRBJ1-1 TRBV15 - CATSRERGLNSAFF TGTGCCACCAGCAGAGAAAGGGGGCTTAACTCAGCTTTCTTT
- TRBJ2-2 TRBV18 - CASSPPNRDTGELFF TGTGCCAGCTCACCACCAAACAGGGACACCGGGGAGCTGTTTTTT
- TRBJ1-2 TRBV28 - CASSYGGGISMGYTF TGTGCCAGCAGTTACGGGGGGGGGATCAGCATGGGCTACACCTTC
- TRBJ1-3 TRBV11-2 once CASSLTGRSGNTIYF TGTGCCAGCAGCTTAACCGGTCGCTCTGGAAACACCATATATTTT
- TRBJ1-1 TRBV6-1 few CASSEQGWDTEAFF TGTGCCAGCAGTGAACAGGGGTGGGACACTGAAGCTTTCTTT
- TRBJ1-1 TRBV2 - CASKQEFTEAFF TGTGCCAGCAAACAGGAGTTCACTGAAGCTTTCTTT
TRBD1 TRBJ1-2 TRBV2 - CASSESGTGHYGYTF TGTGCCAGCAGTGAATCCGGGACAGGACACTATGGCTACACCTTC
- TRBJ1-2 TRBV7-2 - CASSLVPQGDYGYTF TGTGCCAGCAGCTTAGTTCCGCAGGGCGACTATGGCTACACCTTC
- TRBJ2-1 TRBV7-2 - CASSPGISYNEQFF TGTGCCAGCAGTCCGGGGATCTCCTACAATGAGCAGTTCTTC